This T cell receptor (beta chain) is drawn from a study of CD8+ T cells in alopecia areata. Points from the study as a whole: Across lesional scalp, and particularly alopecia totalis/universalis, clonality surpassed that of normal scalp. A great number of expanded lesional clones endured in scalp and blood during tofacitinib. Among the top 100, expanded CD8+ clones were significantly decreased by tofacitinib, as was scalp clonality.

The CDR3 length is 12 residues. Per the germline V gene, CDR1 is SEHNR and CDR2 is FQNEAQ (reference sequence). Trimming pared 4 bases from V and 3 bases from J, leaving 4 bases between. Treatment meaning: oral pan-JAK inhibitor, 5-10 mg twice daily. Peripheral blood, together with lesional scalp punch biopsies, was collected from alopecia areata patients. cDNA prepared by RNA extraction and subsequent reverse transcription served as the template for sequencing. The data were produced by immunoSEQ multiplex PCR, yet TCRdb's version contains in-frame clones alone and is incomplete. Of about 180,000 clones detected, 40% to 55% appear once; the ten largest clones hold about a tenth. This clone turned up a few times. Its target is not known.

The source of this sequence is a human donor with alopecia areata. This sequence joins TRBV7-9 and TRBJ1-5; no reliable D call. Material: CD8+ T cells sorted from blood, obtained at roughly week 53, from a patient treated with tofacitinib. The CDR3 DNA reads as TGTGCCAGCAGCTACGACAATCAGCCCCAGCATTTT. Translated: CASSYDNQPQHF.